The source of this TCR beta chain is a study of T-cell reconstitution after alpha-beta-depleted transplantation in children. The TCRbeta library incorporated unique molecular identifiers. A single record per CDR3 protein comes from TCRdb applying MiXCR to the PCR reads. The table has about 610,000 distinct CDR3 sequences, about 10% seen once; the top ten hold approximately 4.1%. With respect to this clonotype: A much larger clone differs from this one at a single base, so this may be a read error. This CDR3 is missing its conserved last phenylalanine or tryptophan, likely due to a read error.

Sequences were derived from PBMCs from the stem cell graft donor, sampled from the stem cell graft. The sequence was obtained from a human donor who donated a stem cell graft to a child with acute myeloid leukemia.

The CDR3 nucleotides are TGTGCCAGCAGTGGCTTCAACGAGCAGTACCTC. Translating gives CASSGFNEQYL. The J gene is TRBJ2-7, the V gene TRBV2; D unclear. This CDR3 has 11 amino acids. V was cut by 4 bases and J by 5 bases, with 6 bases left in between. Germline lookup yields CDR1 SNHLY and CDR2 FYNNEI.